The subject of this entry is one T cell receptor (beta chain). Trimming stripped 4 bases from V and 2 bases from J, with 6 bases between. Germline CDR1 reads SGHRS; CDR2 reads YFSETQ. This CDR3 is built from 12 residues. Clones were read by immunoSEQ multiplex PCR, and TCRdb kept only the in-frame ones, dropping some. This table has under 35,000 clones, approximately 91% appearing once. The source of the sample is a study of a mutant IDH1 vaccine in newly diagnosed glioma. The sample's time point: baseline, week 1 (first vaccination visit). Sample treatment: pre-vaccination baseline after standard-of-care therapy.

The input for sequencing was PBMCs, taken from a glioma patient treated with radiotherapy, temozolomide or both. The rearrangement joins TRBV5-1 to TRBJ2-5; no firm D call. The sequence was obtained from a woman in her forties with glioma. CDR3 nucleotides: TGCGCCAGCAGCCGGAATCAAGAGACCCAGTACTTC. Its translation is CASSRNQETQYF.